The source of this T cell receptor beta chain is a study of shared clonotypes between healthy human individuals (dated by TCRdb to between 2020 and 2021). As for the study more broadly: The cohort comprised a couple of women and a few men aged 18 to 49 years. For each donor, CD4 naive and CD4 memory were each given three plates, CD8 naive was given two plates, and CD8 memory was given one plate. To estimate repertoire size and how much clonotype sharing occurs between individuals, the study deeply sequenced the blood TCR repertoires of 5 or 6 healthy adults. To increase sequencing depth and limit assay-specific biases, different laboratories used diverse techniques to prepare libraries and sequence TCR repertoires. Per donor, leukapheresis produced somewhere between about 0.94 and 9.5 billion PBMCs. What the authors observed across the whole study: Clonotypes shared by all four sorted-subset donors showed higher generation probabilities than non-shared clonotypes. Naive subsets generally had larger estimated clonotype richness than memory subsets did. Rarefaction of sorted-subset datasets indicated incomplete sequencing despite the large sequencing depth. The genetic and exposure-history diversity represented was limited by the small number of donors. Across a handful of donors, approximately 5% of naive CD4, roughly 3.4% of naive CD8, under 2.5% of memory CD4, and under 0.45% of memory CD8 clonotypes were shared. Only blood was sampled, and tissue TCR repertoires likely differ from those in blood. Pairwise subsampling led to the expectation that sequencing depth would affect the degree of clonotype sharing among donors.

Including cysteine and phenylalanine, the CDR3 has 15 amino acids. Only CDR3 DNA is held: 45 bases, read in frame from base 1. The germline V gene specifies SQVTM as CDR1 and ANQGSEA as CDR2. V is cut back by 4 bases and J by 1 base, with 5 bases in the junction unmatched. Worth noting for this clone: What this receptor recognizes is not known. No clone much larger than this one lies a single base away; base qualities are absent.

The donors were healthy, HIV-negative adults with no recently reported acute infections or vaccinations. Only Caucasian adults living in Nashville, Tennessee, USA were represented among the donors. CD4+ T cells were enriched by magnetic negative selection; naive cells were then positively selected on CD45RA, and the negative fraction formed the memory subset. After blood collection by leukapheresis, PBMCs were isolated using Ficoll-Histopaque density gradient centrifugation and then cryopreserved in the vapor phase of liquid nitrogen. Analytical flow cytometry was used to check the purity and quantity of each magnetically sorted T cell population. Each sorted fraction had its genomic DNA isolated and then quantified by UV absorbance on a Nanodrop 2000c. Using the deep immunoSEQ assay, TCR CDR3 regions were amplified from genomic DNA by multiplex PCR. Extracted genomic DNA from each cell subset was spread evenly across all wells of several immunoSEQ 96-well plates, with each plate serving as a replicate. Each replicate PCR for sorted subsets received roughly 0.2 ug genomic DNA, equal to about 30,000 T cell genomes. Purified libraries were measured with a Qubit 3.0 fluorometer, size-checked on a Bioanalyzer 2100, and measured again with the KAPA Library Quantification kit. Every immunoSEQ 96-well plate was sequenced on a separate single-read 150-cycle Illumina NextSeq 550 flow cell. As for how the authors treated the data: Because only junctional sequences without quality scores were contained in the immunoSEQ output, filtering matching that applied to full-length reads could not be performed. Sequences were annotated with PyIR, a Python wrapper for IgBLAST v1.9, using IMGT germline references to assign V/J genes and CDR3. Reads were filtered out if the reads had weak V/J assignments (E-value above 1e-6), no CDR3, stop codons, out-of-frame junctions, or ambiguous translated residues. V3J clonotypes were defined as sequences sharing an identical inferred V gene, J gene, and CDR3 amino acid sequence. To compute the percentage overlap between repertoires, the number of shared unique clonotypes was divided by the size of the smaller repertoire. RTK rarefaction, the Chao1 estimator, and Recon v2.1 estimates of unobserved clonotypes were used to assess repertoire richness. OLGA was used to compute generation probabilities for all TCRbeta clonotypes that the gDNA method yielded from a few donors. Drawn from immuneACCESS, this table holds only the in-frame rearrangements with V and J called that TCRdb kept. Clones are partly lost; checked studies trace under half to an unresolved V gene and leave the rest unexplained. The V and J calls and clone size come from that table; D and trimming were worked out from the DNA. This sample has millions of clones in its table, and 90% to 95% of those were observed once. Jointly, the top ten make up more than 0.1% of the sample.

The sequencing input was naive CD4+ T cells sorted from blood. Per the publication, the cell subset or site label means: CD45RA+ positively selected. The chain employs TRBV29-1 and TRBJ2-2; 8 middle bases align to TRBD1. The receptor was derived from a man between 18 and 35 years old in good health. The DNA sequence is as follows: TGCAGCGTTGCAAGTGACAGGGGGAACACCGGGGAGCTGTTTTTT. This yields the protein CSVASDRGNTGELFF.